This T cell receptor beta chain was found in a study of identical twins (dated by TCRdb to about 2016). Background for the entire study: The study deep-sequenced TCR alpha and beta repertoires from monozygotic twins, unrelated adults of various ages and cord blood to test whether fetal clonotypes persist. Replicate twin experiments were performed at different times using different library preparation protocols to rule out contamination.

Points on this clonotype: The specificity of this receptor is unknown. Base qualities are missing; no much larger clone stands one base away.

Library creation used 5' RACE. Instrument used: Illumina HiSeq 2000. A universal primer binding site was added through template switching, and the final cDNA carried a unique molecular identifier so that TCR cDNA molecules could be counted accurately. First-strand cDNA for TCR alpha and beta chains was synthesized from specific primers in the conserved constant-segment region. Each cDNA library was double barcoded, with a SMART-Mk sample barcode plus Illumina barcodes, to control for contamination. Two successive PCR steps introduced TruSeq adapter sequences along with Illumina sample barcodes. Sequencing of the TCR alpha and beta cDNA libraries was done on the Illumina HiSeq platform using custom primers. Per the authors' processing: MiGEC processed the raw reads to extract unique molecular identifiers, while MiXCR was used to determine the CDR3 positions. For each individual, recombination models were inferred using an EM algorithm with the repgenHMM and IGoR tools. Shared clonotype analysis was performed with the tcR package in R, normalizing sharing by the product of cloneset sizes. To study raw recombination without the effects of thymic and clonal selection, out-of-frame nonproductive sequences were analyzed. TCRdb redid the processing of the public reads, applying fastp at Q25 and MiXCR, and retained in-frame beta chains. Identical CDR3 protein sequences are pooled into one entry, listed with their most common genes and DNA. The V and J calls here are based on TCRdb, not the publication. This sample lists about 720,000 distinct CDR3 sequences; 8.6% were detected once. The ten largest make up 0.85% to 1% of the sample.

At the junction V is shortened by 6 bases and J by 6 bases, with 14 bases in between. CDR1 is given as SQVTM and CDR2 as ANQGSEA, both from the germline V gene. Inclusive of the bounding cysteine and phenylalanine, the CDR3 is 12 residues long. The sequence is cut down to CDR3 DNA, 36 bases in frame from base 1. What the study reported, not specific to this receptor: Invariant T cells such as MAIT and iNKT could partly confound zero-insertion analyses, though diverse VJ usage argued against this for most clonotypes. The excess sharing between twins in beta out-of-frame sequences was weaker because fewer shared sequences reduced the signal-to-noise ratio. In monozygotic twins, out-of-frame TCR alpha sharing was systematically underestimated by recombination models, although the models agreed with sharing between unrelated individuals. Abundant cord blood beta clonotypes carried fewer insertions; young adult naive repertoires showed a weaker similar trend, while memory repertoires showed none. Because the same donors could not be followed over many years, the conclusions relied on cross-sectional statistical analysis. Compared with coincidental sharing between unrelated individuals, out-of-frame TCR alpha sequences shared between twins showed an excess of sequences with low generation probability.

All donors were healthy Caucasians. Three pairs of female monozygotic twins, all aged roughly 18 to 29 years, made up the twin cohort. Peripheral blood mononuclear cells were used as the source from which RNA for TCR libraries was isolated. The same sample was also used in a study of yellow fever vaccine responses in identical twins. The second study's authors report: The T cell response to vaccination in identical twins was reported by the authors to appear partly convergent and partly personalized. Focusing on identical twins, the study followed the T cell clones that responded to the vaccine, and did so with precision.

Here the chain combines TRBV29-1 and TRBJ1-2; TRBD1 is possibly the D segment (6 matching bases). The sample taken for sequencing was PBMCs. This clonotype was obtained from a woman under 30 in good health. The DNA reads TGCAGCGTCTGGGGGACATCCGATGGCTACACCTTC. Its protein product is CSVWGTSDGYTF.